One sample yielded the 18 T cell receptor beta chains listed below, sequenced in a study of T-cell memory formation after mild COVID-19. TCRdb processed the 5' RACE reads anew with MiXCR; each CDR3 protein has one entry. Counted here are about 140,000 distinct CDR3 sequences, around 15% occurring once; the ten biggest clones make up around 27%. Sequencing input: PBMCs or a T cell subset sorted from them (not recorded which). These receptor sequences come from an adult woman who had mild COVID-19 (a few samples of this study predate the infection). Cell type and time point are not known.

The CDR3 nucleotides read TGCAGCGTTGATTCGCAGGGGGCTGGCGAGCAGTACTTC. Translated, it gives CSVDSQGAGEQYF. The V gene is TRBV29-1, the J gene TRBJ2-7, with 8 bases matching TRBD1. CDR3 size: 13 residues. V trimming: 3 bases; J trimming: 6 bases; junction bases outside the gene matches: 7. Germline CDR1 SQVTM, CDR2 ANQGSEA.

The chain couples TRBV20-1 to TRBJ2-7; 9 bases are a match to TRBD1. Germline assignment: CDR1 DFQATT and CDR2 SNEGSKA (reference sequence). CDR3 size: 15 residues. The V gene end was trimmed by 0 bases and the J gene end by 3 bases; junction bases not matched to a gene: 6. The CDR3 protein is CSAREPGQGYYEQYF. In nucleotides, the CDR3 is TGCAGTGCTAGAGAACCGGGACAGGGTTACTACGAGCAGTACTTC.

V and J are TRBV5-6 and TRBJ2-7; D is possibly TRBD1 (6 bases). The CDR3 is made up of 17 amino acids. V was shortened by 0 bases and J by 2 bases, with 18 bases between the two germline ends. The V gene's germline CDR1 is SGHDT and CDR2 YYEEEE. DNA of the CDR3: TGTGCCAGCAGCTTGGGGCCAGGACAGAGTAATACCTACGAGCAGTACTTC. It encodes CASSLGPGQSNTYEQYF.

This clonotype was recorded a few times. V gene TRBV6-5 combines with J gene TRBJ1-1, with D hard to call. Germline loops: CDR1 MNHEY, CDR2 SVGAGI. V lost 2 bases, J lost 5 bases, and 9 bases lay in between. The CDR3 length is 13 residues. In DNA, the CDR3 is TGTGCCAGCAGTTACGGGGAGGGTACTGAAGCTTTCTTT. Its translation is CASSYGEGTEAFF.

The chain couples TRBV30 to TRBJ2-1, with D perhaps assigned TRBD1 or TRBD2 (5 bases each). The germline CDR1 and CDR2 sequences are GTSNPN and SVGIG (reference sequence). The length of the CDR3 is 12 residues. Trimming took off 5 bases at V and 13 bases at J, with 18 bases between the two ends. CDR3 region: CAWSGTFNAQFF. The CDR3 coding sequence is TGTGCCTGGTCCGGGACCTTCAATGCACAGTTCTTC.

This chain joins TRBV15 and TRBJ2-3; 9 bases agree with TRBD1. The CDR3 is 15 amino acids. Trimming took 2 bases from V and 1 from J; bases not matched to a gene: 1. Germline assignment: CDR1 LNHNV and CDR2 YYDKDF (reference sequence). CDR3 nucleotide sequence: TGTGCCACCAGCAGACGGGACAGGGGCACAGATACGCAGTATTTT. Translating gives CATSRRDRGTDTQYF.

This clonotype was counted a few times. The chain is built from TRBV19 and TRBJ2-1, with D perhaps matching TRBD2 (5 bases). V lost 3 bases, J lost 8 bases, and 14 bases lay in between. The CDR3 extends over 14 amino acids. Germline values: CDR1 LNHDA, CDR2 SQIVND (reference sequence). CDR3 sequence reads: CASSISSSDYEQFF. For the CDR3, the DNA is TGTGCCAGTAGTATCTCATCTTCGGACTATGAGCAGTTCTTC.

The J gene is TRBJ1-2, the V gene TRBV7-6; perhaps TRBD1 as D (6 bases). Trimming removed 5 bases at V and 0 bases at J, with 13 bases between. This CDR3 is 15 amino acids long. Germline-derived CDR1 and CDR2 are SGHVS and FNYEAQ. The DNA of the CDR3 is TGTGCCAGCAGCCCTTCGGCAGGGGCTAACTATGGCTACACCTTC. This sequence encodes CASSPSAGANYGYTF. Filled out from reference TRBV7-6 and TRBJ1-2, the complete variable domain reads GAGVSQSPRYKVTKRGQDVALRCDPISGHVSLYWYRQALGQGPEFLTYFNYEAQQDKSGLPNDRFSAERPEGSISTLTIQRTEQRDSAMYRCASSPSAGANYGYTFGSGTRLTVV.

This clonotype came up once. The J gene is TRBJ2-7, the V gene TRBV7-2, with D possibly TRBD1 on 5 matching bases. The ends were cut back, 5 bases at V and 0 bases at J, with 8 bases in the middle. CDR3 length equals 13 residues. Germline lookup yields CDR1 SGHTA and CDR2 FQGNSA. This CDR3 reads CASSRQNSYEQYF. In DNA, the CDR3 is TGTGCCAGCAGCCGACAGAACTCCTACGAGCAGTACTTC.

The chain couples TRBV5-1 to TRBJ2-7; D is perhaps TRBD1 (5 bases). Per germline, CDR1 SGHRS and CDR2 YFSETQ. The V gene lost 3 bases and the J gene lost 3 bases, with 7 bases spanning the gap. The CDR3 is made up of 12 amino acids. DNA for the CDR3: TGCGCCAGCAGCTACGACAGCTACGAGCAGTACTTC. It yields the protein CASSYDSYEQYF.

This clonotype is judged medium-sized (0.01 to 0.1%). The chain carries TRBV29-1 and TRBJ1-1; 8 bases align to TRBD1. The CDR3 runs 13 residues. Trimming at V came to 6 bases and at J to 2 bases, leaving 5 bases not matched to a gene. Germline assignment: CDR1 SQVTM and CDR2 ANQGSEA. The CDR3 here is CSVLGQGNTEAFF. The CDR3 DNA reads TGCAGCGTCTTAGGACAGGGAAACACTGAAGCTTTCTTT.

The CDR3: CASSLGTGWSTEAFF. The DNA of the CDR3 is TGTGCCAGCAGTTTAGGGACAGGGTGGTCCACTGAAGCTTTCTTT. The chain recombines TRBV12-3 or TRBV12-4 with TRBJ1-1; 8 bases agree with TRBD1. The J segment lost 4 bases and the V segment lost 1 base, leaving 5 bases of the junction unmatched. This CDR3 spans 15 amino acids.

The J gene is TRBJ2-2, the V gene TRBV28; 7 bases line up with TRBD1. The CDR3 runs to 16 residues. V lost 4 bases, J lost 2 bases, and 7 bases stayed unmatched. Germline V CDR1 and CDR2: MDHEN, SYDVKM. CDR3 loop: CASSSNRGTNTGELFF. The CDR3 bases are TGTGCCAGCAGTTCCAACAGGGGAACTAACACCGGGGAGCTGTTTTTT.

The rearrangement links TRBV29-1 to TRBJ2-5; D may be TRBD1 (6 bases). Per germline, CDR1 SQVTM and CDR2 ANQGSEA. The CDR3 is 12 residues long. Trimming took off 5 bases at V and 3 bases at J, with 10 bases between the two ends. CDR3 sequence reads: CSVLWTEETQYF. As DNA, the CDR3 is TGCAGCGTTCTCTGGACAGAAGAGACCCAGTACTTC.

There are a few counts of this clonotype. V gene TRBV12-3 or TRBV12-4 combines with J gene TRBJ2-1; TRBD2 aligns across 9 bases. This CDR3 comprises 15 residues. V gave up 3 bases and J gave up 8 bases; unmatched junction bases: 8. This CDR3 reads CASSFSGTSSDEQFF. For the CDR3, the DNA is TGTGCCAGCAGTTTCTCCGGGACTAGCAGCGATGAGCAGTTCTTC.

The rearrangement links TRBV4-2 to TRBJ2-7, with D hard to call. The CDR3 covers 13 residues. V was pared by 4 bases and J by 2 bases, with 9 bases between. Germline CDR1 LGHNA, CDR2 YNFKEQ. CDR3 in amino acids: CASSPPVAYEQYF. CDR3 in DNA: TGTGCCAGCAGCCCTCCCGTAGCCTACGAGCAGTACTTC.

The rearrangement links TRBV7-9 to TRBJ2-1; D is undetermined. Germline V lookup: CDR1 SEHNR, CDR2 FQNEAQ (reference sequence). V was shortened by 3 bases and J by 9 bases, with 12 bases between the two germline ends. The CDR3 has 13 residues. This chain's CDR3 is CASSFALGREQFF. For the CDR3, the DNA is TGTGCCAGCAGCTTCGCATTGGGCCGTGAGCAGTTCTTC.

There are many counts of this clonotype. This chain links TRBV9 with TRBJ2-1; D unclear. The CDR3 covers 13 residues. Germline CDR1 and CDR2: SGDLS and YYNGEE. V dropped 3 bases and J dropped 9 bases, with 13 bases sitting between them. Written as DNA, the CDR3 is TGTGCCAGCAGCGCGCTAGGGCTCAGTGAGCAGTTCTTC. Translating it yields CASSALGLSEQFF.